This entry features one T cell receptor beta chain sequence. The CDR3 contains 14 residues. Germline assignment: CDR1 MDHEN and CDR2 SYDVKM. The data were taken from a study of monozygotic twins with inflammatory bowel disease. TCRdb reprocessed the 5' RACE reads, keeping one entry per CDR3 protein, no DNA. This sample contains more than 85,000 distinct CDR3 sequences. This rearrangement joins TRBV28 to TRBJ1-1; TCRdb lists TRBD1, though no DNA is available to test this call. What was sequenced was blood. The clonotype was recovered from a human donor with ulcerative colitis or Crohn's disease, or a healthy co-twin of an affected twin (not recorded which). CDR3 protein: CASSLSWGDTEAFF.